These T cell receptor beta chains were read from a single sample in a study of cytomegalovirus exposure and HLA in healthy donors. Sequencing used immunoSEQ multiplex PCR; TCRdb keeps in-frame clones, though not all of them. The sample lists about 180,000 clones; roughly 84% were seen once. The sequenced sample consisted of PBMCs. The receptors derive from a girl aged 2 to 9 in good health and CMV-seropositive. Each CDR3 is given with its conserved first and last residue. Fields, in order: V gene, J gene, clone size, D gene, CDR3 protein, CDR3 DNA. The D gene is left open where the match is weak. Clone size is shown for a subset of rows, as once, few, many or a class of expanded clone.

V: TRBV7-9; J: TRBJ1-3; size: -; D: -; CDR3: CASSLDFEGSGNTIYF; DNA: TGTGCCAGCAGCTTAGATTTCGAGGGCTCTGGAAACACCATATATTTT
V: TRBV5-1; J: TRBJ2-3; size: -; D: -; CDR3: CASSYSPGSSTDTQYF; DNA: TGCGCCAGCAGCTACAGCCCCGGGAGTAGCACAGATACGCAGTATTTT
V: TRBV5-1; J: TRBJ2-7; size: few; D: -; CDR3: CASSEGVYEQYF; DNA: TGCGCCAGCTCGGAGGGAGTCTACGAGCAGTACTTC
V: TRBV5-8; J: TRBJ1-2; size: -; D: TRBD1; CDR3: CASSLVGTGEDGYTF; DNA: TGTGCCAGCAGCTTGGTGGGGACAGGGGAAGATGGCTACACCTTC
V: TRBV5-6; J: TRBJ1-1; size: few; D: -; CDR3: CASSLGRMAQINTEAFF; DNA: TGTGCCAGCAGCTTGGGGAGGATGGCACAGATCAACACTGAAGCTTTCTTT
V: TRBV7-6; J: TRBJ2-1; size: -; D: TRBD1; CDR3: CASSPMTGRNEQFF; DNA: TGTGCCAGCAGCCCTATGACAGGGCGCAATGAGCAGTTCTTC
V: TRBV7-6; J: TRBJ2-6; size: -; D: -; CDR3: CASSSNDRPDISGANVLTF; DNA: TGTGCCAGCAGCTCGAACGACCGGCCCGACATCTCTGGGGCCAACGTCCTGACTTTC
V: TRBV6-1; J: TRBJ2-6; size: -; D: -; CDR3: CASSAGHLSGANVLTF; DNA: TGTGCCAGCAGTGCGGGACACCTCTCTGGGGCCAACGTCCTGACTTTC
V: TRBV30; J: TRBJ2-3; size: -; D: TRBD2; CDR3: CAWSVAGGADTQYF; DNA: TGTGCCTGGAGTGTAGCCGGGGGGGCAGATACGCAGTATTTT
V: TRBV7-9; J: TRBJ2-3; size: -; D: TRBD2; CDR3: CASSRPSGIRTDTQYF; DNA: TGTGCCAGCAGCCGGCCTAGCGGGATTCGCACAGATACGCAGTATTTT
V: TRBV28; J: TRBJ1-2; size: -; D: -; CDR3: CASTFLRGLGDGYTF; DNA: TGTGCCAGCACATTTTTACGGGGGTTAGGGGATGGCTACACCTTC
V: TRBV4-1; J: TRBJ2-3; size: -; D: -; CDR3: CASSREERGTDTQYF; DNA: TGCGCCAGCAGCCGGGAGGAGCGGGGCACAGATACGCAGTATTTT
V: TRBV29-1; J: TRBJ2-2; size: -; D: TRBD1; CDR3: CSAVIGTVAGELFF; DNA: TGCAGCGCAGTCATTGGGACAGTCGCCGGGGAGCTGTTTTTT
V: TRBV28; J: TRBJ2-1; size: -; D: -; CDR3: CASSPPSQGSYNEQFF; DNA: TGTGCCAGCAGTCCCCCAAGCCAGGGGAGTTACAATGAGCAGTTCTTC
V: TRBV6-1; J: TRBJ1-1; size: -; D: -; CDR3: CASTEQMNTEAFF; DNA: TGTGCCAGCACCGAACAGATGAACACTGAAGCTTTCTTT
V: TRBV10-1; J: TRBJ2-5; size: -; D: TRBD1; CDR3: CASSESGTGLKTQYF; DNA: TGCGCCAGCAGTGAGTCGGGGACAGGGTTGAAGACCCAGTACTTC
V: TRBV28; J: TRBJ1-2; size: once; D: TRBD1; CDR3: CAVLAGTGVFGYTF; DNA: TGTGCCGTCCTGGCCGGGACAGGGGTTTTTGGCTACACCTTC
V: TRBV10-3; J: TRBJ1-1; size: few; D: -; CDR3: CAIRTDRDTEAFF; DNA: TGTGCCATCAGAACCGACCGGGACACTGAAGCTTTCTTT
V: TRBV28; J: TRBJ2-7; size: -; D: TRBD2; CDR3: CASSFWDYHYSYEQYF; DNA: TGTGCCAGCAGTTTCTGGGACTACCACTACTCCTACGAGCAGTACTTC
V: TRBV29-1; J: TRBJ1-4; size: -; D: -; CDR3: CSVASRGANEKLFF; DNA: TGCAGCGTTGCGTCCCGGGGAGCTAATGAAAAACTGTTTTTT
V: TRBV9; J: TRBJ2-1; size: -; D: -; CDR3: CASAGVSNEQFF; DNA: TGTGCCAGCGCCGGGGTCTCGAATGAGCAGTTCTTC
V: TRBV19; J: TRBJ2-1; size: -; D: TRBD2; CDR3: CASSSAGVSYNEQFF; DNA: TGTGCCAGTAGTTCAGCGGGAGTGTCCTACAATGAGCAGTTCTTC
V: TRBV7-9; J: TRBJ1-1; size: -; D: -; CDR3: CASIHDMGAQMNEAFF; DNA: TGTGCCAGCATCCACGACATGGGGGCTCAAATGAATGAAGCTTTCTTT
V: TRBV5-4; J: TRBJ2-1; size: -; D: TRBD2; CDR3: CASTGTRNYNEQFF; DNA: TGTGCCAGCACCGGGACTAGAAACTACAATGAGCAGTTCTTC
V: TRBV5-1; J: TRBJ2-2; size: -; D: -; CDR3: CASSASVQNTGELFF; DNA: TGCGCCAGCAGCGCCAGCGTACAAAACACCGGGGAGCTGTTTTTT
V: TRBV30; J: TRBJ1-3; size: -; D: TRBD1; CDR3: CAWRPGTGAGNTIYF; DNA: TGTGCCTGGAGGCCAGGGACAGGGGCTGGAAACACCATATATTTT
V: TRBV29-1; J: TRBJ1-3; size: -; D: -; CDR3: CSVAQFNSGNTIYF; DNA: TGCAGCGTGGCACAGTTCAACTCTGGAAACACCATATATTTT
V: TRBV25-1; J: TRBJ2-2; size: -; D: -; CDR3: CASSETVTGELFF; DNA: TGTGCCAGCAGTGAAACAGTCACCGGGGAGCTGTTTTTT
V: TRBV30; J: TRBJ2-1; size: -; D: -; CDR3: CAWSTGREQFF; DNA: TGTGCCTGGAGTACAGGACGGGAGCAGTTCTTC
V: TRBV30; J: TRBJ2-7; size: -; D: TRBD2; CDR3: CAWNSGTPYEQYF; DNA: TGTGCCTGGAACAGCGGGACCCCCTACGAGCAGTACTTC
V: TRBV28; J: TRBJ2-1; size: -; D: -; CDR3: CASLDYSLGREQFF; DNA: TGTGCCAGCCTAGACTACTCCCTCGGACGTGAGCAGTTCTTC
V: TRBV6-6; J: TRBJ2-3; size: -; D: TRBD2; CDR3: CASSYSPSGRGDTQYF; DNA: TGTGCCAGCAGTTACTCGCCGAGCGGGAGGGGAGATACGCAGTATTTT
V: TRBV2; J: TRBJ2-7; size: -; D: -; CDR3: CASSDTGYRYEQYF; DNA: TGTGCCAGCAGTGACACAGGGTATAGGTACGAGCAGTACTTC
V: TRBV5-1; J: TRBJ2-7; size: -; D: TRBD1; CDR3: CASSLVGQSYEQYF; DNA: TGCGCCAGCAGCTTGGTGGGACAGTCCTACGAGCAGTACTTC
V: TRBV28; J: TRBJ2-4; size: -; D: -; CDR3: CASSQALKNIQYF; DNA: TGTGCCAGCAGTCAGGCCCTTAAAAACATTCAGTACTTC
V: TRBV11-2; J: TRBJ1-2; size: once; D: -; CDR3: CASSLDSEGSTISYGYTF; DNA: TGTGCCAGCAGCTTAGATTCCGAGGGCAGCACAATAAGCTATGGCTACACCTTC
V: TRBV5-4; J: TRBJ2-7; size: -; D: -; CDR3: CASSPKGTGSSYEQYF; DNA: TGTGCCAGCAGCCCCAAAGGAACGGGATCTTCCTACGAGCAGTACTTC
V: TRBV5-1; J: TRBJ2-1; size: -; D: -; CDR3: CASSYGTYARSGNEQFF; DNA: TGCGCCAGCAGCTATGGGACTTACGCCCGATCGGGCAATGAGCAGTTCTTC
V: TRBV5-4; J: TRBJ1-1; size: few; D: TRBD1; CDR3: CASSADRETEAFF; DNA: TGTGCCAGCAGCGCGGACAGGGAGACTGAAGCTTTCTTT
V: TRBV4-1; J: TRBJ1-2; size: -; D: -; CDR3: CASSQVARSPYGYTF; DNA: TGCGCCAGCAGCCAAGTAGCTCGATCTCCCTATGGCTACACCTTC
V: TRBV27; J: TRBJ1-5; size: -; D: TRBD1; CDR3: CATGNRGENQPQHF; DNA: TGTGCCACCGGAAACAGGGGAGAGAATCAGCCCCAGCATTTT
V: TRBV7-8; J: TRBJ2-7; size: -; D: -; CDR3: CASRSSYEQYF; DNA: TGTGCCAGCAGGTCCAGCTACGAGCAGTACTTC
V: TRBV6-5; J: TRBJ2-7; size: -; D: TRBD2; CDR3: CASSIAGAYEQYF; DNA: TGTGCCAGCTCTATTGCGGGGGCCTACGAGCAGTACTTC
V: TRBV5-1; J: TRBJ2-7; size: -; D: -; CDR3: CASSLDSSEQYF; DNA: TGCGCCAGCAGCTTGGACTCGTCCGAGCAGTACTTC
V: TRBV4-1; J: TRBJ1-4; size: -; D: TRBD1; CDR3: CASSRGRGSGDEKLFF; DNA: TGCGCCAGCAGCCGGGGCAGGGGGTCAGGGGATGAAAAACTGTTTTTT